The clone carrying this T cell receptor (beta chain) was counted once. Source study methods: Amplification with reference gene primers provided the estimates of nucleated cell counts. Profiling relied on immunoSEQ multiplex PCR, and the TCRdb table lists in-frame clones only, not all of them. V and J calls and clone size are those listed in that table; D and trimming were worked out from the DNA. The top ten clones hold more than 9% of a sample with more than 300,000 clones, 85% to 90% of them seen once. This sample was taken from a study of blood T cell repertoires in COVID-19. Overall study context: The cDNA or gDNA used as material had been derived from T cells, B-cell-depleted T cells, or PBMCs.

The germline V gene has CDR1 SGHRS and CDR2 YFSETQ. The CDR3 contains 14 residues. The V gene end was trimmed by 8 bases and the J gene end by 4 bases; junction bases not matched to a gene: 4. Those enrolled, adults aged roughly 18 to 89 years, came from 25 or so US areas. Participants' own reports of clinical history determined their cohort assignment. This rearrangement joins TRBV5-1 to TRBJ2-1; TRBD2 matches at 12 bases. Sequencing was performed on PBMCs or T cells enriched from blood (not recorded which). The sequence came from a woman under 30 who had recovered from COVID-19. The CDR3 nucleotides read TGCGCCAGAAGGCTAGCGGGAGGGTACAATGAGCAGTTCTTC. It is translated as CARRLAGGYNEQFF.